The 18 T cell receptor beta chains reported below all come from one sample, sequenced in a study of T cell repertoires in cytomegalovirus infection. One entry per CDR3 protein, called by TCRdb with MiXCR from the reads. Of 200,000 to 300,000 distinct CDR3 sequences in the sample, over 8% are singletons; the top ten hold over 13%. Specimen: PBMCs. The source is a human donor in good health (CMV status not recorded). Some clones in this sample may be carry-over from other donors' samples.

This clonotype came up many times. The chain couples TRBV12-3 or TRBV12-4 to TRBJ2-5; 9 bases agree with TRBD2. This CDR3 is 17 amino acids long. V shed 3 bases, J shed 2 bases, and the junction held 10 bases outside the gene matches. The CDR3 DNA is TGTGCCAGCAGTTTTAGTATAGTGACTAGCGGTCAAGAGACCCAGTACTTC. Protein sequence: CASSFSIVTSGQETQYF.

This clonotype was counted many times. This chain uses TRBV7-3 with TRBJ2-1; TRBD1 matches at 8 bases. CDR1 SGHTA and CDR2 FQGTGA come from the germline V gene. The CDR3 has 17 amino acids. The V segment lost 4 bases and the J segment 0 bases; nucleotides outside the gene matches: 8. The CDR3 DNA is TGTGCCAGCAGCTCCCAAGGAACAGGGGGCTCCTACAATGAGCAGTTCTTC. Protein: CASSSQGTGGSYNEQFF. Full variable domain (outside the CDR3, taken from reference TRBV7-3 and TRBJ2-1): GAGVSQTPSNKVTEKGKYVELRCDPISGHTALYWYRQSLGQGPEFLIYFQGTGAADDSGLPNDRFFAVRPEGSVSTLKIQRTERGDSAVYLCASSSQGTGGSYNEQFFGPGTRLTVL.

V and J are TRBV3-1 and TRBJ2-5; 10 bases align to TRBD2. CDR1 and CDR2 (germline): LGHDT, YNNKEL (reference sequence). The CDR3 has 14 amino acids. V lost 4 bases to trimming and J lost 5 bases; unmatched junction nucleotides: 4. The CDR3 DNA follows: TGTGCCAGCAGCCTCCGGACTAGCGGCGAGACCCAGTACTTC. It specifies CASSLRTSGETQYF.

This clonotype was seen repeatedly, ten times or more. The chain joins TRBV7-8 to TRBJ2-7; the D is unclear. This CDR3 has 13 amino acids. The V gene's germline CDR1 is SGHVS and CDR2 FQNEAQ. The V end lost 5 bases, the J end lost 0 bases, and 8 bases lay between the germline ends. The CDR3 reads CASSPTNSYEQYF. DNA for the CDR3: TGTGCCAGCAGCCCGACCAACTCCTACGAGCAGTACTTC.

Ten or more counts support this clonotype. V usage is TRBV7-2 and J usage is TRBJ2-3; D gene unclear. Germline assignment: CDR1 SGHTA and CDR2 FQGNSA. This CDR3 has 12 residues. Trimming shortened V by 5 bases and J by 5 bases, and 8 bases separated the two germline ends. Here the CDR3 DNA reads TGTGCCAGCAGCGTAACGGGAGATACGCAGTATTTT. Protein product: CASSVTGDTQYF.

This clonotype has at least ten counts. Here the CDR3 DNA reads TGTGCCAGCAGCTTAGCCGGGACGGCAGTGAACACTGAAGCTTTCTTT. Translation gives CASSLAGTAVNTEAFF. V is TRBV7-2 and J is TRBJ1-1; tentative D call: TRBD1 (5 bases). Germline V CDR1 and CDR2: SGHTA, FQGNSA. The length of the CDR3 is 16 residues. The ends were cut back, 0 bases at V and 0 bases at J, with 11 bases in the middle. Based on the CDR3 plus reference TRBV7-2 and TRBJ1-1, the full variable domain is GAGVSQSPSNKVTEKGKDVELRCDPISGHTALYWYRQSLGQGLEFLIYFQGNSAPDKSGLPSDRFSAERTGGSVSTLTIQRTQQEDSAVYLCASSLAGTAVNTEAFFGQGTRLTVV.

This clonotype was detected ten times or more. The chain joins TRBV11-1 to TRBJ1-1; D is ambiguous. Germline lookup yields CDR1 SGHAT and CDR2 FQDESV (reference sequence). The CDR3 length is 11 residues. Trimming took 1 base from V and 7 from J, leaving 4 bases between them. CDR3 protein: CASSLEGEAFF. The DNA of the CDR3 is TGTGCCAGCAGCTTAGAAGGTGAAGCTTTCTTT.

The chain recombines TRBV20-1 with TRBJ2-5; D is unclear. Germline CDR1 reads DFQATT; CDR2 reads SNEGSKA (reference sequence). This CDR3 region has 16 residues. Trimming took off 0 bases at V and 5 bases at J, with 19 bases between the two ends. CDR3 in amino acids: CSARDLSLGAFETQYF. CDR3 bases: TGCAGTGCTAGAGATCTTTCCCTAGGAGCGTTTGAGACCCAGTACTTC.

This clonotype occurred a few times. The chain combines TRBV12-3 or TRBV12-4 with TRBJ2-5; tentatively, D is TRBD1 or TRBD2 (5 bases each). The CDR3 is made up of 14 amino acids. V was clipped by 6 bases and J by 4 bases, with 15 bases between them. CDR3 in DNA: TGTGCCAGCAGCCGGGGACCTCAAGGAGAGACCCAGTACTTC. Protein: CASSRGPQGETQYF.

Ten or more counts support this clonotype. The gene calls are TRBV20-1 and TRBJ1-1; no firm D call. Germline V lookup: CDR1 DFQATT, CDR2 SNEGSKA (reference sequence). V lost 6 bases and J lost 6, with 20 bases in between. There are 14 residues in the CDR3. CDR3 nucleotide sequence: TGCAGTGCCCTGGATTTAGTAGGGAGTTCTGAAGCTTTCTTT. Protein sequence: CSALDLVGSSEAFF.

This clonotype has at least ten counts. The chain has TRBV7-2 and TRBJ1-2; D uncertain. Germline V gene sequence: CDR1 SGHTA, CDR2 FQGNSA. The CDR3 sequence is 16 residues long. The V end was cut by 2 bases, the J end by 1 base, with 14 bases between. DNA of the CDR3: TGTGCCAGCAGCTTAAGTCTCCAGTACGATAACTATGGCTACACCTTC. Residues: CASSLSLQYDNYGYTF.

Ten or more counts support this clonotype. The rearrangement links TRBV4-3 to TRBJ1-2, with a tentative D call TRBD1 (5 bases). The CDR3 runs 15 residues. Germline loops: CDR1 LGHNA, CDR2 YSLEER. V was clipped by 2 bases and J by 2 bases, with 12 bases between them. The CDR3 DNA reads as TGCGCCAGCAGCCAAAGGAACCGGGGGAACTATGGCTACACCTTC. Protein sequence: CASSQRNRGNYGYTF.

This clonotype has ten or more counts. The chain has TRBV7-6 and TRBJ1-1; TRBD1 matches 7 bases. Trimming at V came to 1 base and at J to 4 bases, leaving 9 bases not matched to a gene. This CDR3 is 16 amino acids long. The V gene's germline CDR1 is SGHVS and CDR2 FNYEAQ. CDR3 nucleotides: TGTGCCAGCAGCTTAGGCGAGGCAGGGGGGGGCACTGAAGCTTTCTTT. Translation gives CASSLGEAGGGTEAFF.

This clonotype was observed many times. The CDR3 DNA sequence: TGTGCCAGCAGCAACAGGGCGTCCCTGAACACTGAAGCTTTCTTT. It translates to CASSNRASLNTEAFF. This chain connects TRBV7-8 to TRBJ1-1; maybe TRBD1 (6 bases). The ends were cut back, 5 bases at V and 0 bases at J, with 13 bases in the middle. This CDR3 is built from 15 residues. CDR1 and CDR2 (germline): SGHVS, FQNEAQ. Combining the CDR3 with reference TRBV7-8 and TRBJ1-1 gives the whole variable domain GAGVSQSPRYKVAKRGQDVALRCDPISGHVSLFWYQQALGQGPEFLTYFQNEAQLDKSGLPSDRFFAERPEGSVSTLKIQRTQQEDSAVYLCASSNRASLNTEAFFGQGTRLTVV.

This clonotype was seen more than once but under ten times. The CDR3 loop reads CASSGISSGGYEQYF. The CDR3, as DNA: TGTGCCAGCAGCGGTATTTCTAGCGGGGGCTACGAGCAGTACTTC. The chain uses TRBV7-2 and TRBJ2-7; 10 nucleotides line up with TRBD2. Germline CDR1 is SGHTA and CDR2 is FQGNSA. There are 15 residues in the CDR3. V shed 5 bases and J 3 bases; nucleotides not matched to a gene: 7.

Many counts were recorded for this clonotype. The rearrangement joins TRBV20-1 to TRBJ1-1, with D possibly being TRBD1 (6 bases). The CDR3 is 15 residues long. Germline CDR1 is DFQATT and CDR2 is SNEGSKA (reference sequence). The V and J ends lost 5 bases and 1 base respectively, with 17 bases between them. The CDR3 spells CSAGGGGARNTEAFF. As DNA, the CDR3 is TGCAGTGCTGGGGGAGGGGGGGCAAGGAACACTGAAGCTTTCTTT.

This clonotype is medium-sized by share. The CDR3 region is CASSFSGGAMGEQFF. The CDR3 DNA follows: TGTGCCAGCAGCTTTAGCGGGGGGGCGATGGGTGAGCAGTTCTTC. The chain uses TRBV7-2 and TRBJ2-1; 11 bases map to TRBD2. CDR1 is SGHTA and CDR2 is FQGNSA in the germline V gene. Trimming took 3 bases from V and 9 from J; bases not matched to a gene: 7. The CDR3 is 15 amino acids.

This clonotype has a count of ten or more. This chain links TRBV11-2 with TRBJ2-1, with 7 positions matching TRBD2. Germline CDR1 reads SGHAT; CDR2 reads FQNNGV. CDR3 size: 13 residues. V shed 3 bases and J 7 bases; nucleotides not matched to a gene: 3. The CDR3 nucleotides are TGTGCCAGCAGCTTCGTCGGGGGGAATGAGCAGTTCTTC. Amino acids: CASSFVGGNEQFF.